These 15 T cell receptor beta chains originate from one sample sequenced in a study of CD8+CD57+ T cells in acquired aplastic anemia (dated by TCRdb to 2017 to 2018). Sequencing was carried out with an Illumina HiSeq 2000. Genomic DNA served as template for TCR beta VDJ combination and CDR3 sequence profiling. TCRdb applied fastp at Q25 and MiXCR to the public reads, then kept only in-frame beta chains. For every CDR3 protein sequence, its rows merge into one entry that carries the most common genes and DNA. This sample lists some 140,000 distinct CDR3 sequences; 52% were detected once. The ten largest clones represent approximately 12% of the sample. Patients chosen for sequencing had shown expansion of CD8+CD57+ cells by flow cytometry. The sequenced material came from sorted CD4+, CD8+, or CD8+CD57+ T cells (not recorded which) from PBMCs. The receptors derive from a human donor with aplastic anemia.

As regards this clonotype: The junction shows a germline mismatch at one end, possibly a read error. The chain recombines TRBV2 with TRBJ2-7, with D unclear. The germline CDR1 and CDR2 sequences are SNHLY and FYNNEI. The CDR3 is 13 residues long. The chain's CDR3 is CASSYPDGNERYF. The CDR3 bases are TGTGCCAGCAGTTATCCGGACGGTAACGAGCGGTACTTC.

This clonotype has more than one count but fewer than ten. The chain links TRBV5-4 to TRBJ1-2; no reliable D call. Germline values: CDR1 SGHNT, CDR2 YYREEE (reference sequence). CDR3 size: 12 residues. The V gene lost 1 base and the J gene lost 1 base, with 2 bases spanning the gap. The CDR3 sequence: CASSLNNYGYTF. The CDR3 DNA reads TGTGCCAGCAGCTTGAATAACTATGGCTACACCTTC.

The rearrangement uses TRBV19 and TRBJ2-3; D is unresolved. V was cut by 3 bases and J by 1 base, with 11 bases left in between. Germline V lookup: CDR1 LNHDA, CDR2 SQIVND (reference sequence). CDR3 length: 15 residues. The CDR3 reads CASSIKVVGTDTQYF. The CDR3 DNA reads TGTGCCAGTAGTATCAAGGTTGTAGGCACAGATACGCAGTATTTT.

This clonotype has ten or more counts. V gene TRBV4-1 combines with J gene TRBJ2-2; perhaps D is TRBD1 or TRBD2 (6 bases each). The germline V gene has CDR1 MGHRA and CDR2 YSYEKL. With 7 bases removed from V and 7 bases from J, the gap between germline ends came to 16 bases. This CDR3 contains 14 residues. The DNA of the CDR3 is TGCGCCAGCACGACGGAGGGGGATGTCGGGGAGCTGTTTTTT. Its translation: CASTTEGDVGELFF.

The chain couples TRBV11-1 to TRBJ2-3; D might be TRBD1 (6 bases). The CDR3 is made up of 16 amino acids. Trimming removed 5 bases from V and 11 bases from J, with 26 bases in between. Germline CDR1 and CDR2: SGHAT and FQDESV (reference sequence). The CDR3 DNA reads TGTGCCAGCAGCCCTTTGAGGACAGAGACGCAGTGGGGGCAGTATTTT. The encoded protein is CASSPLRTETQWGQYF. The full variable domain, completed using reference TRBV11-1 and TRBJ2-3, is EAEVAQSPRYKITEKSQAVAFWCDPISGHATLYWYRQILGQGPELLVQFQDESVVDDSQLPKDRFSAERLKGVDSTLKIQPAELGDSAMYLCASSPLRTETQWGQYFGPGTRLTVL.

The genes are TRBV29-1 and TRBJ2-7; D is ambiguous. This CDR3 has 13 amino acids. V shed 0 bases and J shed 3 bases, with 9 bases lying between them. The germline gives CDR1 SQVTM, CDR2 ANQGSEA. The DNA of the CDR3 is TGCAGCGTTGAAGATCCAGTAATCTACGAGCAGTACTTC. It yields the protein CSVEDPVIYEQYF.

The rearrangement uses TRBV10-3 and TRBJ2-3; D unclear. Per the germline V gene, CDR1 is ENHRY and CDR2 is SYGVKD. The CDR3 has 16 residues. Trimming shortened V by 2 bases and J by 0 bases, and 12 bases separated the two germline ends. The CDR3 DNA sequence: TGTGCCATCAGTGAGCAGGAAGCCTCTAGCACAGATACGCAGTATTTT. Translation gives CAISEQEASSTDTQYF.

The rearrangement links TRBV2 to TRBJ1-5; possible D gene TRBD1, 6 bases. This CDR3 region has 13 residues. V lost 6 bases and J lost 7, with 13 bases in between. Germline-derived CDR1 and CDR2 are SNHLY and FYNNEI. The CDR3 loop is CASRAGALQPQHF. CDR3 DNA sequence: TGTGCCAGCAGGGCGGGGGCTTTGCAGCCCCAGCATTTT.

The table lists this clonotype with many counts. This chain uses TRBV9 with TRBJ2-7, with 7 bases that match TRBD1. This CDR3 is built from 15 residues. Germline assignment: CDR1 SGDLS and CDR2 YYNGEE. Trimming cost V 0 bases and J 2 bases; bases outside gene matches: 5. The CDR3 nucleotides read TGTGCCAGCAGCGTAGGAGGGGACAGAACCTACGAGCAGTACTTC. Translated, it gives CASSVGGDRTYEQYF.

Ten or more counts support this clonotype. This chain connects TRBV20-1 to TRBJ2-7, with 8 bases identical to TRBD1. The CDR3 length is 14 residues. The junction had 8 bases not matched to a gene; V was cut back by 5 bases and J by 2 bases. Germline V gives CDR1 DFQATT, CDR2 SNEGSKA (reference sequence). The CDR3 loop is CSAHFGTGPYEQYF. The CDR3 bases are TGCAGTGCTCATTTCGGGACAGGCCCCTACGAGCAGTACTTC.

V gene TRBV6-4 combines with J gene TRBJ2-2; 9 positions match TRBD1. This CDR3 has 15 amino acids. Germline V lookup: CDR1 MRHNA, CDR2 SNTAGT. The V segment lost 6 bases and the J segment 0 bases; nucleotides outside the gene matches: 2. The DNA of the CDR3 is TGTGCCAGCAGGAGGGACAGGGCGAACACCGGGGAGCTGTTTTTT. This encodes CASRRDRANTGELFF.

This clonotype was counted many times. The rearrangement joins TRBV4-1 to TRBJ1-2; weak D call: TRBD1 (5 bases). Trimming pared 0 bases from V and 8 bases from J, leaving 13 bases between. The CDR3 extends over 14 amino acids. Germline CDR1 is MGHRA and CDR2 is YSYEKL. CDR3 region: CASSQDKGVRGYTF. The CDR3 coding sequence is TGCGCCAGCAGCCAAGATAAAGGGGTTCGGGGCTACACCTTC.

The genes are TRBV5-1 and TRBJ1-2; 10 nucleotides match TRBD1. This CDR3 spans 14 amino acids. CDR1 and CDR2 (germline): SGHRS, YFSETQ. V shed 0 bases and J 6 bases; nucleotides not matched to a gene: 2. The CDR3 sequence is CASSLEGTGDGYTF. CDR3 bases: TGCGCCAGCAGCTTGGAAGGGACAGGGGATGGCTACACCTTC.

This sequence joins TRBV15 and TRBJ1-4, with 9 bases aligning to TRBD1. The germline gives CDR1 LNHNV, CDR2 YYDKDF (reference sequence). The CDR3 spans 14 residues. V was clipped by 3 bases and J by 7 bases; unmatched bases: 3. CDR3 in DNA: TGTGCCACCAGCAGCCGACAGGGGGGTGAAAAACTGTTTTTT. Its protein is CATSSRQGGEKLFF.

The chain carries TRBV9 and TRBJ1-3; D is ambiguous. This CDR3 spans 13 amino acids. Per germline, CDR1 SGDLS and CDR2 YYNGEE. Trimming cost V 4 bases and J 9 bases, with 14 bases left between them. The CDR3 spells CASSSLPEGTIYF. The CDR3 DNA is TGTGCCAGCAGCTCCCTACCGGAGGGCACCATATATTTT.